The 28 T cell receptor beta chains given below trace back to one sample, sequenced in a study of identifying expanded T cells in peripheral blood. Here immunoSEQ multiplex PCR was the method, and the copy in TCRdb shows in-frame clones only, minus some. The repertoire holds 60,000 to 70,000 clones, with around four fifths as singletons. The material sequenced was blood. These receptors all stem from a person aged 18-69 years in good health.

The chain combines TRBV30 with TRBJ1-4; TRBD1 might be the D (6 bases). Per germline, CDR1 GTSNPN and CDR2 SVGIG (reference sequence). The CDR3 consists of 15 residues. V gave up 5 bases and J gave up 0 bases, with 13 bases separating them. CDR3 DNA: TGTGCCTGGGGCGGACAGAGAGCAACTAATGAAAAACTGTTTTTT. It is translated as CAWGGQRATNEKLFF.

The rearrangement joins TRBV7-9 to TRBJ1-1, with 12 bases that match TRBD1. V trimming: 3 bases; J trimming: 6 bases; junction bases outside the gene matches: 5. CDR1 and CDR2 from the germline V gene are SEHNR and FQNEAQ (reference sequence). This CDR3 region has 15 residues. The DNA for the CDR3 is TGTGCCAGCAGCTTCCGGGACAGGGGGCTCCCTGAAGCTTTCTTT. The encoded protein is CASSFRDRGLPEAFF.

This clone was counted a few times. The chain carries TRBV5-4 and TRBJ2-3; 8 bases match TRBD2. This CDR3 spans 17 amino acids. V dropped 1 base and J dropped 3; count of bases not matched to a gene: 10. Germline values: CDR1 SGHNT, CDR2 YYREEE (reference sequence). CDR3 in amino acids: CASSLSERGPGTDTQYF. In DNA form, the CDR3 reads TGTGCCAGCAGCTTGTCGGAGCGGGGGCCGGGGACAGATACGCAGTATTTT. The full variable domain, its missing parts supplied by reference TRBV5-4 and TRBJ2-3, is ETGVTQSPTHLIKTRGQQVTLRCSSQSGHNTVSWYQQALGQGPQFIFQYYREEENGRGNFPPRFSGLQFPNYSSELNVNALELDDSALYLCASSLSERGPGTDTQYFGPGTRLTVL.

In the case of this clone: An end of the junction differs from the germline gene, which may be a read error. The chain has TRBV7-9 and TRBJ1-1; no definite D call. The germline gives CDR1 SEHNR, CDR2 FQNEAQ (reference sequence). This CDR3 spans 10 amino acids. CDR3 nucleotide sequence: TGTGCCAGCACCTTAGGAGAAGCTTTCTTT. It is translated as CASTLGEAFF.

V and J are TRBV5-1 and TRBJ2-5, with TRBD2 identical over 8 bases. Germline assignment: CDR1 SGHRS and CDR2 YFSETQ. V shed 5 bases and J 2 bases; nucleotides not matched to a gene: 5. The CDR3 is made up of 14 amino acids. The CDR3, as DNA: TGCGCCAGCAGATACATAGCGGGACAAGAGACCCAGTACTTC. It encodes CASRYIAGQETQYF.

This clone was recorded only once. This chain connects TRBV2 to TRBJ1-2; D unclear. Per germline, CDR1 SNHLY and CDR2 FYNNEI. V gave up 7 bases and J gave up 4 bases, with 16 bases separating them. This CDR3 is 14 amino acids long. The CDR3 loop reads CASKGDLSSYGYTF. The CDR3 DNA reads TGTGCCAGCAAGGGAGACTTATCCAGCTATGGCTACACCTTC.

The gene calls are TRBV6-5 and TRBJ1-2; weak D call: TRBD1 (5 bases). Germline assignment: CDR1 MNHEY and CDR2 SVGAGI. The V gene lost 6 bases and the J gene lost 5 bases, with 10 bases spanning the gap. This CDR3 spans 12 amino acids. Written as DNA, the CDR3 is TGTGCCAGCAGCGGACAAACATATGGCTACACCTTC. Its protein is CASSGQTYGYTF.

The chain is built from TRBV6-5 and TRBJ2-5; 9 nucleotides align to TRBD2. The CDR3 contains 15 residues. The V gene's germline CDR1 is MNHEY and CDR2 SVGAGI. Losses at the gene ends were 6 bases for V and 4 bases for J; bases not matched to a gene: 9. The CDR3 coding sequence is TGTGCCAGCAGCCTTTCTGTAGCGGGAGTAGAGACCCAGTACTTC. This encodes CASSLSVAGVETQYF.

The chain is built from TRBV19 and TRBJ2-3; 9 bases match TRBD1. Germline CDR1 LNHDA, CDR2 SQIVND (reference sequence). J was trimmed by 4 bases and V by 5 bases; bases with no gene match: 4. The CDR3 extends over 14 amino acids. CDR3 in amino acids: CASSATGGADTQYF. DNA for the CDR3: TGTGCCAGTAGTGCAACAGGGGGCGCAGATACGCAGTATTTT.

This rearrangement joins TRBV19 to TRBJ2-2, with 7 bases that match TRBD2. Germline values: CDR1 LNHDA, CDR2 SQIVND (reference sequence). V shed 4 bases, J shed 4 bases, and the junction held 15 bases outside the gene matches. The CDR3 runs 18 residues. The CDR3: CASSTRSPGTTGTGELFF. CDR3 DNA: TGTGCCAGTAGTACACGCTCCCCCGGGACTACGGGCACCGGGGAGCTGTTTTTT.

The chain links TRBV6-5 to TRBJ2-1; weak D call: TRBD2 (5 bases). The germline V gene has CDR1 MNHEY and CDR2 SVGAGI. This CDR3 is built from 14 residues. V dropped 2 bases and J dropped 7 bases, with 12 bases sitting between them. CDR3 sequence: CASSYVSGGNEQFF. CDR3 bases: TGTGCCAGCAGTTACGTCAGCGGCGGGAATGAGCAGTTCTTC.

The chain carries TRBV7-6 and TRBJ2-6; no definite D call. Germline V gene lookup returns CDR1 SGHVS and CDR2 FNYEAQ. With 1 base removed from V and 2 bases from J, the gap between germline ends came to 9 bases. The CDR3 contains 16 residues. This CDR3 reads CASSLGTVPGANVLTF. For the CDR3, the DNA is TGTGCCAGCAGCTTAGGGACCGTCCCTGGGGCCAACGTCCTGACTTTC.

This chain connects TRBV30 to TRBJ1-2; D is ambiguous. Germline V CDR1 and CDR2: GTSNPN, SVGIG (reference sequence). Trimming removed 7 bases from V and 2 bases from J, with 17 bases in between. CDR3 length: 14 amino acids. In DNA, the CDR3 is TGTGCCTCCCACCGCCGGGGAGTAAACTATGGCTACACCTTC. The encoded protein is CASHRRGVNYGYTF.

The CDR3, as DNA: TGTGCCAGCAGCTTAGAAGGGGCTCGATATCCCTACGAGCAGTACGTC. The encoded protein is CASSLEGARYPYEQYV. This chain connects TRBV7-9 to TRBJ2-7, with a possible D match to TRBD1 (5 bases). V was pared by 1 base and J by 2 bases, with 15 bases between. The CDR3 runs to 16 residues. Germline V gives CDR1 SEHNR, CDR2 FQNEAQ (reference sequence).

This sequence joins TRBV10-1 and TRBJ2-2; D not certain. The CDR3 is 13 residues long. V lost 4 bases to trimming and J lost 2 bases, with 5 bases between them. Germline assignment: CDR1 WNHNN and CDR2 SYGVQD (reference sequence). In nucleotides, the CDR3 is TGCGCCAGCAGTGCTCACAACACCGGGGAGCTGTTTTTT. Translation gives CASSAHNTGELFF.

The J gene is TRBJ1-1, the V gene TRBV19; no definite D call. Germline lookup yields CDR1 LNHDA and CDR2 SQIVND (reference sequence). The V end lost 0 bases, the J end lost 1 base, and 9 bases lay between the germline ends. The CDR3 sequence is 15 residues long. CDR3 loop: CASSIDHQPNTEAFF. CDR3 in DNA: TGTGCCAGTAGTATAGATCACCAGCCGAACACTGAAGCTTTCTTT.

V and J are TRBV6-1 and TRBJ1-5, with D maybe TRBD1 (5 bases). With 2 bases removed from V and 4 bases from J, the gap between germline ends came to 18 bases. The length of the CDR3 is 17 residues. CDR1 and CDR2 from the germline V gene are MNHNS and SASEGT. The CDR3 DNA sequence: TGTGCCAGCAGTGAACCCCCTAGGGGCAGTAGGAATCAGCCCCAGCATTTT. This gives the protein CASSEPPRGSRNQPQHF.

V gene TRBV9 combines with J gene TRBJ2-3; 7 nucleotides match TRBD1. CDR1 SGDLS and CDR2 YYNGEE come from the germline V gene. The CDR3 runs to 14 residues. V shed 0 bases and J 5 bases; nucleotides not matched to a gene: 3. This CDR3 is CASSVGTGQDTQYF. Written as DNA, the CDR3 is TGTGCCAGCAGCGTAGGGACAGGTCAAGATACGCAGTATTTT.

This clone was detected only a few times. The CDR3 sequence: CASGDRGRRDTQYF. CDR3 sequence (DNA): TGCGCCAGCGGTGATCGGGGGCGTAGAGATACGCAGTATTTT. The V call is TRBV4-3, the J call TRBJ2-3, with D perhaps being TRBD1 or TRBD2 (6 bases each). The V and J ends lost 8 bases and 5 bases respectively, with 17 bases between them. Germline CDR1 is LGHNA and CDR2 is YSLEER. This CDR3 contains 14 residues.

Here the CDR3 reads CAWGTDNEQFF. CDR3 bases: TGTGCCTGGGGGACGGACAATGAGCAGTTCTTC. The chain couples TRBV30 to TRBJ2-1; D is possibly TRBD1 or TRBD2 (5 bases each). Per the germline V gene, CDR1 is GTSNPN and CDR2 is SVGIG (reference sequence). Between the trimmed V and J ends, which lost 5 bases and 5 bases, there was a span of 7 bases. The CDR3 length is 11 residues. Together with reference TRBV30 and TRBJ2-1, the CDR3 gives the full variable domain: SQTIHQWPATLVQPVGSPLSLECTVEGTSNPNLYWYRQAAGRGLQLLFYSVGIGQISSEVPQNLSASRPQDRQFILSSKKLLLSDSGFYLCAWGTDNEQFFGPGTRLTVL.

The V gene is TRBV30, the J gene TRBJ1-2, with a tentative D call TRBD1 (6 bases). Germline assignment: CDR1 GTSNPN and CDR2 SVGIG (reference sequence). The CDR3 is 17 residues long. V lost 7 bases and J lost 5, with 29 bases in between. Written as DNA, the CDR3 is TGTGCCTTGGTGCATTCCGGACAGAGGGGGGCCCTTTATGGCTACACCTTC. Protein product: CALVHSGQRGALYGYTF.

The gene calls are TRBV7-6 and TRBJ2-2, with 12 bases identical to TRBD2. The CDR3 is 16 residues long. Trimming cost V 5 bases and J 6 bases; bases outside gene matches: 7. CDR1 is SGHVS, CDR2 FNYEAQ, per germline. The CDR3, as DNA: TGTGCCAGCAGCCCTACTAGCGGGAGGAATCCCGGGGAGCTGTTTTTT. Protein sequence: CASSPTSGRNPGELFF.

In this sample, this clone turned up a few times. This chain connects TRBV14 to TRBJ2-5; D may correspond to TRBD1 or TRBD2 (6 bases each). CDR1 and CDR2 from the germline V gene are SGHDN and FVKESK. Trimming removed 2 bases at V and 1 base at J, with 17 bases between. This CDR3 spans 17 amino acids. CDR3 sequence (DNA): TGTGCCAGCAGCCAATGGTCCCGAGGGGGAGGCCAAGAGACCCAGTACTTC. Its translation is CASSQWSRGGGQETQYF. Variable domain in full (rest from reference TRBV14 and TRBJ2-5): EAGVTQFPSHSVIEKGQTVTLRCDPISGHDNLYWYRRVMGKEIKFLLHFVKESKQDESGMPNNRFLAERTGGTYSTLKVQPAELEDSGVYFCASSQWSRGGGQETQYFGPGTRLLVL.

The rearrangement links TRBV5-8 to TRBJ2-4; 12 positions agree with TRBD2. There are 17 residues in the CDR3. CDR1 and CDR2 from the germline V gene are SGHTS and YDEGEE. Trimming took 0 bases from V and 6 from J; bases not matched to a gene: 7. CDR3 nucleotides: TGTGCCAGCAGCTTGGGTGCTAGCGGGAGGGCCCGAAACATTCAGTACTTC. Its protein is CASSLGASGRARNIQYF.

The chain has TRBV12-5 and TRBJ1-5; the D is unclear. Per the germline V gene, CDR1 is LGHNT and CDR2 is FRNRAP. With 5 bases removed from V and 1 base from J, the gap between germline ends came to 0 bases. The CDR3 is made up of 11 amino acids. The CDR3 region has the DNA TGTGCTAGTGGTAGCAATCAGCCCCAGCATTTT. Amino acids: CASGSNQPQHF.

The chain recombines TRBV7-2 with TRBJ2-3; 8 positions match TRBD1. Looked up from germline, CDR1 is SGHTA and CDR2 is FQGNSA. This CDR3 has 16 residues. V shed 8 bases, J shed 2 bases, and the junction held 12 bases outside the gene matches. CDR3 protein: CASRKDRAPLTDTQYF. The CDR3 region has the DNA TGTGCCAGCCGTAAGGACAGGGCACCACTCACAGATACGCAGTATTTT.

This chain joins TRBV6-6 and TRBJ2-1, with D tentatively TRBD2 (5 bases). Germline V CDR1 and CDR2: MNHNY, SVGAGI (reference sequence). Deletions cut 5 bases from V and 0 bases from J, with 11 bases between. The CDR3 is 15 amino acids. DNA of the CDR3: TGTGCCAGCAGTAGCGGTCCGGGCTCCTACAATGAGCAGTTCTTC. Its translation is CASSSGPGSYNEQFF.

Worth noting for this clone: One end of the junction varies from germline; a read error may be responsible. The CDR3 DNA is TGTGCCAGCAGCTTAGAGGGACAGGGTTTTCGTCGGAACTTC. Its translation is CASSLEGQGFRRNF. The chain links TRBV7-8 to TRBJ2-7; TRBD1 aligns across 9 bases. The germline V gene encodes CDR1 SGHVS and CDR2 FQNEAQ. The CDR3 extends over 14 amino acids.